This T cell receptor (beta chain) was found in a study of shared clonotypes between healthy human individuals. Findings and limits, study-wide: Clonotype sharing among the donors was expected to vary with sequencing depth. On the whole, naive subsets had larger estimated richness than memory subsets had.

This CDR3 contains 19 residues. From germline, CDR1 is SGDLS and CDR2 YYNGEE. With V trimmed by 5 bases and J by 0 bases, 14 bases remained unmatched. Profiled with immunoSEQ multiplex PCR; TCRdb holds only in-frame clones, not every one. The sample lists a few million clones; around 90% were seen once. Concerning this clone itself: What it recognizes is unknown.

Input material: naive CD4+ T cells from PBMCs. Subset: CD45RA+ positively selected. The chain combines TRBV9 with TRBJ2-2; 9 bases are a match to TRBD1. This sequence originates from a man between 18 and 35 years old in good health. Some clones in this sample may be carry-over from other donors' samples. The CDR3 loop is CASSRRGQGSISNTGELFF. CDR3 DNA: TGTGCCAGCAGTCGACGAGGACAGGGGAGCATATCGAACACCGGGGAGCTGTTTTTT.